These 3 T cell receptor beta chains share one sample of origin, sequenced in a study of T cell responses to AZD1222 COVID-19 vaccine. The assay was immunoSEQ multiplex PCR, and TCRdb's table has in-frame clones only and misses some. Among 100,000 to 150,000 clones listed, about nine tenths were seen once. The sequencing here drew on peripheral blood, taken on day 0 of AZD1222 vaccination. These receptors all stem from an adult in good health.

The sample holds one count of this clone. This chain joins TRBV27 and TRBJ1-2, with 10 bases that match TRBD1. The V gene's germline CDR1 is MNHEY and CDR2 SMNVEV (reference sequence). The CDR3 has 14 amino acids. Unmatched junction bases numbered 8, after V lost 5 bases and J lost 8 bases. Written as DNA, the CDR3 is TGTGCCAGCAGTCCGGACAGGGGGTATACCGGCTACACCTTC. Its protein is CASSPDRGYTGYTF.

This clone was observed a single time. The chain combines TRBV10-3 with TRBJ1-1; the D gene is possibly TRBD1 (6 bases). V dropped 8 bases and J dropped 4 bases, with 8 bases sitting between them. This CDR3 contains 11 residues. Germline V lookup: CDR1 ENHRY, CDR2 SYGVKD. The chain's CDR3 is CAIAGVTEAFF. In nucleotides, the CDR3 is TGTGCCATCGCAGGGGTCACTGAAGCTTTCTTT.

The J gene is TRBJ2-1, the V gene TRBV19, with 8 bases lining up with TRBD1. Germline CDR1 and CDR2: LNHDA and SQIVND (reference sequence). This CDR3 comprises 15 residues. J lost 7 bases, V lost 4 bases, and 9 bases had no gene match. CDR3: CASSTRRTGLNEQFF. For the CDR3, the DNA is TGTGCCAGTAGTACCCGGCGGACAGGGTTGAATGAGCAGTTCTTC.